The TCR beta chain under discussion was sequenced for a study of T cells in tumors after PD-1 blockade. The overall study: Patients received pembrolizumab 200 mg every 3 weeks or cemiplimab 350 mg every 2 weeks.

Notes on the study in general: Blood contained approximately 41% of the tumor's TCR clonotypes.

This table comes from immunoSEQ multiplex PCR, and its TCRdb copy is limited to in-frame clones, with some not included. The sample includes roughly 48,000 clones, approximately 84% of them seen just once. CDR3 size: 15 residues. Germline values: CDR1 SGHNT, CDR2 YYREEE (reference sequence). With V trimmed by 4 bases and J by 7 bases, 10 bases remained unmatched. A note on this clone: The antigen is unknown.

The V and J genes are TRBV5-4 and TRBJ2-7, with 11 bases aligning to TRBD1. This specimen was PBMCs, taken before anti-PD-1 treatment. The clonotype comes from a human donor with basal cell carcinoma. The CDR3: CASSPGWDRGLEQYF. The CDR3 nucleotides are TGTGCCAGCAGCCCTGGGTGGGACAGGGGGTTGGAGCAGTACTTC.